This TCR beta chain is from a study of T-cell reconstitution after alpha-beta-depleted transplantation in children. The CDR3 has 15 amino acids. Germline lookup yields CDR1 DFQATT and CDR2 SNEGSKA (reference sequence). V lost 6 bases, J lost 3 bases, and 20 bases lay in between. Unique molecular identifiers were incorporated when the TCRbeta library was constructed. One entry per CDR3 protein, called by TCRdb with MiXCR from the PCR reads. The sample shows a few hundred thousand distinct CDR3 sequences, approximately 10% of them seen only once. This clonotype was counted only a few times. The rearrangement joins TRBV20-1 to TRBJ1-2; D perhaps matches TRBD1 (5 bases). Material: PBMCs from the stem cell graft donor, obtained from the stem cell graft. The clonotype comes from a human donor who donated a stem cell graft to a child with acute lymphoblastic leukemia. The CDR3 nucleotides read TGCAGTGCCCGAACAGGAGCGGGGATCGACTATGGCTACACCTTC. Its translation is CSARTGAGIDYGYTF.